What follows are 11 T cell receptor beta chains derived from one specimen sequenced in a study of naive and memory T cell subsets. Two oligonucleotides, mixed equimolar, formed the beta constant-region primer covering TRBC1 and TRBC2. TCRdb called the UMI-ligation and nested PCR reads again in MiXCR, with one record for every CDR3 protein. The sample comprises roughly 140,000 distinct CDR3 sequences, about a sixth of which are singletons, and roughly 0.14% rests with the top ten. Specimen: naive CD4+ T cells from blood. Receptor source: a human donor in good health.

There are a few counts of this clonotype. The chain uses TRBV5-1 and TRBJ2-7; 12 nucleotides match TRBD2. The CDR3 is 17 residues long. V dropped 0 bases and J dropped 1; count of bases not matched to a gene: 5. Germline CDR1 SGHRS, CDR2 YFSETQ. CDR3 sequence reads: CASSLGLAGEVSYEQYF. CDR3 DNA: TGCGCCAGCAGCTTGGGACTAGCGGGAGAGGTTTCCTACGAGCAGTACTTC.

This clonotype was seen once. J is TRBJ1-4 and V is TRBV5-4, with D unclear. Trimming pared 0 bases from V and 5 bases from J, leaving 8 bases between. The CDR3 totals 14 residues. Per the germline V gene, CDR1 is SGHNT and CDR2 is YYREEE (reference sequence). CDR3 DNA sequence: TGTGCCAGCAGCTTGGGGCAAATCAATGAAAAACTGTTTTTT. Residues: CASSLGQINEKLFF.

The CDR3 DNA follows: TGTGCCAGCAGCTCGAGGGCCCTAGCGCCGAGGGATACGCAGTATTTT. Amino acids: CASSSRALAPRDTQYF. The gene calls are TRBV7-9 and TRBJ2-3; TRBD2 might be the D (6 bases). Germline CDR1 SEHNR, CDR2 FQNEAQ (reference sequence). The CDR3 has 16 amino acids. The V end was cut by 4 bases, the J end by 6 bases, with 20 bases between.

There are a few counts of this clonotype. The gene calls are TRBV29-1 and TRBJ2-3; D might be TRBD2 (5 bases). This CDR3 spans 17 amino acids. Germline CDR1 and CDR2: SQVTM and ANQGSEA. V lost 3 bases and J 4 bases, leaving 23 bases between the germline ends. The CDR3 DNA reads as TGCAGCGTTGAGATACATTCCATTACTAGTGCCCCAGATACGCAGTATTTT. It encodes CSVEIHSITSAPDTQYF.

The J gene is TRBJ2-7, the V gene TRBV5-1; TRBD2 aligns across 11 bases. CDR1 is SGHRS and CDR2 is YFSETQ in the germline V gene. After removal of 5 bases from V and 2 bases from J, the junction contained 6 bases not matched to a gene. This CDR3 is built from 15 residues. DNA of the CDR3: TGCGCCAGCAGGCCCGGGACTAGCGGAACCTACGAGCAGTACTTC. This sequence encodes CASRPGTSGTYEQYF.

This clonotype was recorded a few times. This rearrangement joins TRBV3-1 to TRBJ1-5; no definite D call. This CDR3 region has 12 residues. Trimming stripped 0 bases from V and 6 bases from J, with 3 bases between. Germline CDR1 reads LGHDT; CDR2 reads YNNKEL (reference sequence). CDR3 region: CASSQDGQPQHF. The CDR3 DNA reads TGTGCCAGCAGCCAAGATGGTCAGCCCCAGCATTTT.

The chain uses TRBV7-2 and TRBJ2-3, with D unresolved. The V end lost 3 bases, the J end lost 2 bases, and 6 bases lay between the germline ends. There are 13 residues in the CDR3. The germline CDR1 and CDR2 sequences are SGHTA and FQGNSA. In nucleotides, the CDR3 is TGTGCCAGCAGCTTTCTTTCCACAGATACGCAGTATTTT. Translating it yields CASSFLSTDTQYF.

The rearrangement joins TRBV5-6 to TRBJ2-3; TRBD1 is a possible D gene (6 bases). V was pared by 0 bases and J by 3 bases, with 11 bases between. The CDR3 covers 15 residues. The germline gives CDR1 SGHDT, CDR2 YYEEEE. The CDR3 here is CASSLEGHRTDTQYF. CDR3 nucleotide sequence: TGTGCCAGCAGCTTGGAGGGACATAGGACAGATACGCAGTATTTT. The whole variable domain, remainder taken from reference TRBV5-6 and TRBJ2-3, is DAGVTQSPTHLIKTRGQQVTLRCSPKSGHDTVSWYQQALGQGPQFIFQYYEEEERQRGNFPDRFSGHQFPNYSSELNVNALLLGDSALYLCASSLEGHRTDTQYFGPGTRLTVL.

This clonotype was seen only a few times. Here the CDR3 DNA reads TGCAGTGCTAGAGATCACAGGGCTGCCTACGAGCAGTACTTC. Translating gives CSARDHRAAYEQYF. The V call is TRBV20-1, the J call TRBJ2-7; TRBD1 is a possible D gene (6 bases). Germline V gene lookup returns CDR1 DFQATT and CDR2 SNEGSKA (reference sequence). The CDR3 is made up of 14 amino acids. The germline V and J ends were trimmed by 0 bases and 2 bases, with 11 bases remaining between them.

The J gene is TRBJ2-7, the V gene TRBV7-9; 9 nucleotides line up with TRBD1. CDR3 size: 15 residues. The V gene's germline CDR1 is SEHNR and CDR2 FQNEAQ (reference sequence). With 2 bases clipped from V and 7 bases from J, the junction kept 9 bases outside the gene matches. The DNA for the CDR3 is TGTGCCAGCAGCTTATTGGACAGGGGAGGTGGGGAGCAGTACTTC. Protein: CASSLLDRGGGEQYF.

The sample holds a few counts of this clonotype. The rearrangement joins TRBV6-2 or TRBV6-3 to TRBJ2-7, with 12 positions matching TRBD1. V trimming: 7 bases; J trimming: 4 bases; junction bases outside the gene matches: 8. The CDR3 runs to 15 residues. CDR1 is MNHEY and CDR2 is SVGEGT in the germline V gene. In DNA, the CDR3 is TGTGCCAGCAACGGGGACAGGGGGCAGTTTTACGAGCAGTACTTC. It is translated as CASNGDRGQFYEQYF.